This T cell receptor beta chain comes out of a study of shared T cell receptors in the human thymus. Profiling relied on immunoSEQ multiplex PCR, and the TCRdb table lists in-frame clones only, not all of them. This sample yields roughly 550,000 clones, of which approximately 80% are seen a single time; less than 0.015% belongs to the top ten. These records were also assigned to another study, of human thymus T cells. That investigation notes: Thymus was obtained from resections taken during corrective heart surgery. V and J gene usage appeared biased in thymic and blood repertoires. As related research reported, thymic repertoires overlapped highly among unrelated individuals.

This clonotype was obtained from a boy younger than two with a congenital heart defect. The sample taken for sequencing was thymocytes.

CDR3 protein: CASRSTSGTEETQYF. The DNA for the CDR3 is TGTGCCAGCAGATCGACTAGCGGGACCGAAGAGACCCAGTACTTC. The chain has TRBV7-9 and TRBJ2-5, with 11 bases lining up with TRBD2. Germline CDR1 and CDR2: SEHNR and FQNEAQ (reference sequence). CDR3 length: 15 amino acids. J gave up 3 bases and V 6 bases, and 6 bases lay outside the gene matches.